A single T cell receptor beta chain is shown here with its context. This sample stems from a study of cytomegalovirus exposure and HLA in healthy donors. A multiplex PCR was run with 60 Vbeta primers and 13 Jbeta primers. TCRdb keeps only in-frame clones here, not all; method: immunoSEQ multiplex PCR. The repertoire holds tens of thousands of clones, 67% seen once, with 6.5% to 7.5% in the top ten. Trimming removed 5 bases at V and 14 bases at J, with 15 bases between. This CDR3 region has 10 residues. Germline V gene sequence: CDR1 DFQATT, CDR2 SNEGSKA (reference sequence). The receptor's source is a woman aged 45-59 years in good health and CMV-seropositive. The chain carries TRBV20-1 and TRBJ1-1, with D uncertain. The sequencing sample was made of PBMCs. The CDR3 nucleotides read TGCAGTGCTTTGTACGAATCGGTCTTCTTT. Residues: CSALYESVFF.